This is a list of T cell receptor beta chains from one sample in a study of PD-L1 blockade in urothelial cancer. Assay: immunoSEQ multiplex PCR; the TCRdb copy retains only in-frame clones and omits some. Altogether roughly 52,000 clones are present, more than 75% being singletons, with the ten largest covering 1% to 1.5%. Sequenced here: PBMCs, sampled around atezolizumab (anti-PD-L1) treatment. The source of these receptors is a man aged 45-60 years with urothelial cancer. Each CDR3 is given without its conserved first and last residue. Only part of the rows carry a size: once, few, many, or a class if the clone is expanded.

v_gene: TRBV18
abundance: -
CDR3aa: ASLTAEDTQY

v_gene: TRBV5-1
abundance: -
CDR3aa: ASSSQGGNQPQH

v_gene: TRBV11-3
abundance: -
CDR3aa: ASSLAPSSYEQY

v_gene: TRBV11-2
abundance: -
CDR3aa: ASSTPGQGLYNEQF

v_gene: TRBV19
abundance: -
CDR3aa: ASSSREALYNEQF

v_gene: TRBV19
abundance: -
CDR3aa: ASKLRTGGTYEQY

v_gene: TRBV9
abundance: -
CDR3aa: ASSVMGGADTDTQY

v_gene: TRBV11-2
abundance: -
CDR3aa: ASSLDRQGSDTQY

v_gene: TRBV7-6
abundance: -
CDR3aa: ASSLSGGLPIYEQY

v_gene: TRBV2
abundance: -
CDR3aa: ASPGPGKALYNEQF

v_gene: TRBV4-1
abundance: once
CDR3aa: ASSQLAGGVVGELF

v_gene: TRBV9
abundance: -
CDR3aa: ASSQIAGTSDTQY

v_gene: TRBV7-8
abundance: once
CDR3aa: ASSLVLGTNTGELF

v_gene: TRBV5-4
abundance: -
CDR3aa: ASSPTGTGKGPGETQY

v_gene: TRBV6-1
abundance: -
CDR3aa: ASHRMGQAPYGYT

v_gene: TRBV5-6
abundance: -
CDR3aa: ASSSREQGYGYT

v_gene: TRBV11-2
abundance: once
CDR3aa: ASSSMSRANYGYT

v_gene: TRBV4-2
abundance: -
CDR3aa: ASSQVAGGGGTNSYNEQF

v_gene: TRBV7-9
abundance: -
CDR3aa: ASSPRGGGTEQF

v_gene: TRBV11-2
abundance: few
CDR3aa: ASSLGWLKNIQY

v_gene: TRBV6-1
abundance: -
CDR3aa: ASSDGPYNSPLH

v_gene: TRBV7-2
abundance: -
CDR3aa: ASSLGLPPYEQY

v_gene: TRBV23-1
abundance: -
CDR3aa: ASSQTGKRYTEAF

v_gene: TRBV5-4
abundance: -
CDR3aa: ASSLAKGTASRYEQY

v_gene: TRBV6-6
abundance: -
CDR3aa: ASSSSRTGYEQY

v_gene: TRBV29-1
abundance: few
CDR3aa: SVGTGTGNSPLH

v_gene: TRBV28
abundance: -
CDR3aa: ASSSKERGVSYEQY

v_gene: TRBV2
abundance: -
CDR3aa: ATAGRTDTQY

v_gene: TRBV19
abundance: -
CDR3aa: ASSILVSGRASNEQF

v_gene: TRBV6-1
abundance: -
CDR3aa: ASSTLAGGPHEQY

v_gene: TRBV10-3
abundance: -
CDR3aa: AISAQGRPNEQF

v_gene: TRBV27
abundance: -
CDR3aa: ASSLGPLSSTDTQY

v_gene: TRBV30
abundance: -
CDR3aa: AWKRRDEAF

v_gene: TRBV19
abundance: -
CDR3aa: ASSGTGKGYEQY

v_gene: TRBV27
abundance: -
CDR3aa: ASSSLYQETQY

v_gene: TRBV30
abundance: -
CDR3aa: AWGVETGDRGAV

v_gene: TRBV2
abundance: -
CDR3aa: ASSMTGLDEKLF

v_gene: TRBV27
abundance: once
CDR3aa: ASRILAGGFNEQF

v_gene: TRBV6-1
abundance: -
CDR3aa: ASSGGYRGANVLT

v_gene: TRBV30
abundance: -
CDR3aa: AWSGSRGNEKLF

v_gene: TRBV5-1
abundance: -
CDR3aa: ASSLLAGGFYNEQF